One and the same sample provided the 2 T cell receptor beta chains below, sequenced in a study of cytomegalovirus exposure and HLA in healthy donors (dated by TCRdb to 2017 to 2019). The library was generated by the immunoSEQ multiplex PCR assay. The multiplex PCR relied on a mix of 60 forward primers for TCR Vbeta segments and 13 reverse primers for TCR Jbeta segments. TCRdb stores this immuneACCESS table with in-frame sequences only. Part of the clones is absent; in the studies checked, under half of the shortfall reflects unresolved V genes, and no reason is known for the rest. A total of about 300,000 clones appear in this sample, just over 85% of them only once. The ten largest clones add up to 3.5% to 4.5% of the sample. Sequenced: PBMCs. Receptors were obtained from a middle-aged man in good health and CMV-seropositive.

V gene TRBV18 combines with J gene TRBJ2-6; maybe TRBD2 (5 bases). Trimming stripped 0 bases from V and 2 bases from J, with 5 bases between. Per germline, CDR1 KGHSH and CDR2 LQKENI. The CDR3 extends over 15 amino acids. The CDR3, as DNA: TGTGCCAGCTCACCACCGAGGGCTGGGGCCAACGTCCTGACTTTC. Encoded protein: CASSPPRAGANVLTF.

This clone showed up just a few times. V usage is TRBV10-3 and J usage is TRBJ1-1; 7 bases fit TRBD1. The CDR3 contains 14 residues. Germline V gene sequence: CDR1 ENHRY, CDR2 SYGVKD. V lost 6 bases to trimming and J lost 0 bases; unmatched junction nucleotides: 4. This CDR3 reads CAIRGTAMNTEAFF. CDR3 DNA: TGTGCCATCAGGGGGACAGCCATGAACACTGAAGCTTTCTTT.